These 7 T cell receptor beta chains originate from one sample sequenced in a study of cytomegalovirus exposure and HLA in healthy donors. Primers for the PCR totalled 60 Vbeta and 13 Jbeta. The table came from immunoSEQ multiplex PCR; TCRdb's copy has only in-frame clones and leaves some out. This sample has 140,000 or so clones, with roughly 77% found just once. The sequenced material came from PBMCs. The receptors come from a woman in her thirties in good health and CMV-seronegative.

The table lists this clone with a few counts. The V and J genes are TRBV6-5 and TRBJ1-5; tentatively, D is TRBD1 (6 bases). The V and J ends lost 4 bases and 6 bases respectively, with 13 bases between them. CDR1 is MNHEY and CDR2 is SVGAGI in the germline V gene. The CDR3 runs to 14 residues. CDR3 sequence: CASSSAQGSQPQHF. CDR3 in DNA: TGTGCCAGCAGTTCAGCTCAGGGGTCTCAGCCCCAGCATTTT.

This chain uses TRBV11-2 with TRBJ2-3; TRBD2 agrees at 8 bases. Germline CDR1 SGHAT, CDR2 FQNNGV. The V and J ends lost 4 bases and 2 bases, in that order; junction bases with no gene match: 8. The CDR3 length is 16 residues. This CDR3 reads CASSSSSGSVTDTQYF. The CDR3 DNA reads TGTGCCAGCAGCTCCTCTAGCGGGTCAGTCACAGATACGCAGTATTTT.

The chain uses TRBV19 and TRBJ2-7; D remains ambiguous. The CDR3 length is 15 residues. Germline lookup yields CDR1 LNHDA and CDR2 SQIVND (reference sequence). V lost 0 bases to trimming and J lost 0 bases, with 9 bases between them. The chain's CDR3 is CASSIDHSYSYEQYF. CDR3 nucleotide sequence: TGTGCCAGTAGTATAGATCACAGCTACTCCTACGAGCAGTACTTC.

The chain uses TRBV6-1 and TRBJ2-7, with a possible D match to TRBD2 (7 bases). Germline V lookup: CDR1 MNHNS, CDR2 SASEGT. Trimming left V 5 bases short and J 6 bases short, with 14 bases between. The CDR3 covers 13 residues. The CDR3 sequence is CASSWGGSSEQYV. The CDR3 DNA is TGTGCCAGCAGTTGGGGGGGCTCCAGCGAGCAGTACGTC.

This clone was observed a handful of times. The CDR3 is CASSSSTGARETQYF. The CDR3 nucleotides read TGTGCCAGCAGTTCCTCGACAGGGGCGCGGGAGACCCAGTACTTC. V usage is TRBV28 and J usage is TRBJ2-5; 8 nucleotides match TRBD1. Germline trimming cut 4 bases from V and 5 bases from J; bases unmatched to any gene: 9. Germline CDR1 is MDHEN and CDR2 is SYDVKM. The CDR3 loop spans 15 amino acids.

This clone was detected only a few times. The gene calls are TRBV19 and TRBJ1-3; D ambiguous. Germline V gene data show CDR1 as LNHDA and CDR2 as SQIVND (reference sequence). V was shortened by 4 bases and J by 0 bases, with 10 bases between the two germline ends. The CDR3 is 15 amino acids. The CDR3 DNA is TGTGCCAGTAGTAATCAGGCTCACTCTGGAAACACCATATATTTT. It encodes CASSNQAHSGNTIYF.

This chain joins TRBV29-1 and TRBJ1-1, with D possibly matching TRBD1 (5 bases). Looked up from germline, CDR1 is SQVTM and CDR2 is ANQGSEA. Trimming took 4 bases from V and 4 from J, leaving 13 bases between them. The CDR3 spans 13 residues. The CDR3 here is CSVAGGEGTEAFF. In DNA form, the CDR3 reads TGCAGCGTTGCCGGAGGGGAGGGCACTGAAGCTTTCTTT.